These 24 T cell receptor beta chains were all obtained from the same sample, sequenced in a study of shared clonotypes between healthy human individuals. Measured with immunoSEQ multiplex PCR; TCRdb has only the in-frame clones, and not every one. The sample carries over 2 million clones, roughly 94% recorded once. What was sequenced was naive CD4+ T cells sorted from blood. Subset denoted: CD45RA+ positively selected. These receptors came from a man younger than 35 in good health.

This clone was observed a single time. This chain uses TRBV27 with TRBJ2-7; the D gene could be TRBD1 or TRBD2 (5 bases each). With 2 bases removed from V and 6 bases from J, the gap between germline ends came to 20 bases. This CDR3 has 16 residues. Per germline, CDR1 MNHEY and CDR2 SMNVEV (reference sequence). In DNA, the CDR3 is TGTGCCAGCAGTTTAGTGGGGACCACGGACCTCCCCGAGCAGTACTTC. Its translation: CASSLVGTTDLPEQYF.

As to this clone: Just one base apart from a much larger clone, this may be a read error. The chain joins TRBV30 to TRBJ1-4; no clear D. In germline, CDR1 is GTSNPN, CDR2 SVGIG (reference sequence). The CDR3 covers 15 residues. This CDR3 is CAWSGRRFRNEELFF. CDR3 nucleotides: TGTGCCTGGAGTGGCAGGCGCTTCCGTAATGAAGAACTGTTTTTT.

This chain connects TRBV7-2 to TRBJ2-7; D is perhaps TRBD2 (5 bases). This CDR3 comprises 13 residues. In germline, CDR1 is SGHTA, CDR2 FQGNSA. V was trimmed by 5 bases and J by 2 bases, leaving 10 bases between them. CDR3 in amino acids: CASSPVTTYEQYF. CDR3 DNA sequence: TGTGCCAGCAGCCCCGTGACTACCTACGAGCAGTACTTC.

The rearrangement joins TRBV27 to TRBJ1-2; TRBD1 might be the D (6 bases). CDR1 MNHEY and CDR2 SMNVEV come from the germline V gene (reference sequence). The CDR3 has 14 amino acids. Trimming cost V 6 bases and J 7 bases, with 18 bases left between them. CDR3 residues: CASSPNGGFFGYTF. The CDR3 nucleotides read TGTGCCAGCAGCCCGAACGGGGGCTTTTTTGGCTACACCTTC.

V usage is TRBV9 and J usage is TRBJ2-3; 9 positions match TRBD2. The germline V gene encodes CDR1 SGDLS and CDR2 YYNGEE. Trimming took 0 bases from V and 1 from J; bases not matched to a gene: 6. This CDR3 is 17 amino acids long. In nucleotides, the CDR3 is TGTGCCAGCAGCGTAGATCCTCAGCGGGGGGGCACAGATACGCAGTATTTT. Residues: CASSVDPQRGGTDTQYF.

V gene TRBV7-2 combines with J gene TRBJ2-2; D unresolved. The V gene lost 7 bases and the J gene lost 0 bases, with 9 bases spanning the gap. CDR1 is SGHTA and CDR2 is FQGNSA in the germline V gene. CDR3 length equals 14 residues. The CDR3 loop is CASNTRANTGELFF. In DNA form, the CDR3 reads TGTGCCAGCAACACTCGGGCGAACACCGGGGAGCTGTTTTTT.

The chain links TRBV6-5 to TRBJ2-6; the match to TRBD1 covers 7 bases. Germline assignment: CDR1 MNHEY and CDR2 SVGAGI. This CDR3 comprises 15 residues. J was trimmed by 0 bases and V by 10 bases; bases with no gene match: 6. CDR3 in DNA: TGTGCCACACAGGGGCCCCTCTCTGGGGCCAACGTCCTGACTTTC. It encodes CATQGPLSGANVLTF.

The J gene is TRBJ1-6, the V gene TRBV19; TRBD1 might be the D (6 bases). The germline V and J ends were trimmed by 7 bases and 0 bases, with 13 bases remaining between them. The CDR3 is made up of 16 amino acids. The germline V gene encodes CDR1 LNHDA and CDR2 SQIVND (reference sequence). The CDR3 protein is CASTPRGGSYNSPLHF. CDR3 DNA: TGTGCCAGTACCCCGAGAGGGGGCTCCTATAATTCACCCCTCCACTTT.

The gene calls are TRBV29-1 and TRBJ1-2; D ambiguous. The germline V gene encodes CDR1 SQVTM and CDR2 ANQGSEA. The germline V and J ends were trimmed by 4 bases and 6 bases, with 15 bases remaining between them. There are 13 residues in the CDR3. Here the CDR3 DNA reads TGCAGCGTTGCCACAGCTTGGGAGGATGGCTACACCTTC. This codes for CSVATAWEDGYTF.

This chain uses TRBV6-1 with TRBJ2-7; no definite D call. Deletions cut 8 bases from V and 2 bases from J, with 16 bases between. The V gene's germline CDR1 is MNHNS and CDR2 SASEGT. CDR3 length: 14 amino acids. CDR3 residues: CASLSVVAPYEQYF. The CDR3 DNA reads TGTGCCAGCCTGTCAGTAGTAGCACCCTACGAGCAGTACTTC.

As DNA, the CDR3 is TGTGCCAGCAGCCCCGGCACATACGGGACTCGGGGGGGTGAGCAGTACTTC. As protein: CASSPGTYGTRGGEQYF. The V and J genes are TRBV27 and TRBJ2-7; 8 bases fit TRBD2. The CDR3 contains 17 residues. Losses at the gene ends were 6 bases for V and 7 bases for J; bases not matched to a gene: 20. Germline V lookup: CDR1 MNHEY, CDR2 SMNVEV (reference sequence).

The chain links TRBV6-6 to TRBJ1-6; D is undetermined. CDR3 length: 14 residues. Germline assignment: CDR1 MNHNY and CDR2 SVGAGI (reference sequence). Trimming removed 0 bases from V and 8 bases from J, with 8 bases in between. In DNA, the CDR3 is TGTGCCAGCAGTTACTCCGGTCGCGATTCACCCCTCCACTTT. This translates into CASSYSGRDSPLHF.

This clone was counted once. The chain employs TRBV11-2 and TRBJ2-4, with a weak D call TRBD2 (6 bases). Germline CDR1 SGHAT, CDR2 FQNNGV. The CDR3 is 14 residues long. Trimming cost V 5 bases and J 3 bases, with 11 bases left between them. CDR3 bases: TGTGCCAGCAGCGGAGGGATCGGCAAAAACATTCAGTACTTC. It codes for CASSGGIGKNIQYF.

The J gene is TRBJ2-7, the V gene TRBV5-1; 9 bases map to TRBD2. With 0 bases clipped from V and 2 bases from J, the junction kept 0 bases outside the gene matches. Germline CDR1 reads SGHRS; CDR2 reads YFSETQ. The CDR3 has 14 amino acids. The chain's CDR3 is CASSLASGAYEQYF. In DNA, the CDR3 is TGCGCCAGCAGCTTGGCTAGCGGGGCCTACGAGCAGTACTTC.

The rearrangement joins TRBV10-3 to TRBJ1-1, with TRBD1 identical over 7 bases. This CDR3 comprises 13 residues. From germline, CDR1 is ENHRY and CDR2 SYGVKD. V trimming: 5 bases; J trimming: 11 bases; junction bases outside the gene matches: 11. CDR3 sequence reads: CAISTSTGTEAFF. Written as DNA, the CDR3 is TGTGCCATCAGTACATCGACAGGGACCGAGGCTTTCTTT.

The J gene is TRBJ2-7, the V gene TRBV11-2; D unclear. There are 13 residues in the CDR3. Germline CDR1 reads SGHAT; CDR2 reads FQNNGV. The germline V and J ends were trimmed by 3 bases and 5 bases, with 11 bases remaining between them. The CDR3 nucleotides are TGTGCCAGCAGCTTCGGCTCAGCCGACGAGCAGTACTTC. Translation: CASSFGSADEQYF.

The chain has TRBV5-1 and TRBJ1-5; 8 bases agree with TRBD1. The V segment lost 4 bases and the J segment 7 bases; nucleotides outside the gene matches: 13. The V gene's germline CDR1 is SGHRS and CDR2 YFSETQ. The CDR3 length is 16 residues. In DNA, the CDR3 is TGCGCCAGCAGCCTGGGGACCCAGGGGGCAGGGCAGCCCCAGCATTTT. Its protein is CASSLGTQGAGQPQHF.

The rearrangement uses TRBV4-1 and TRBJ2-5; D remains ambiguous. Germline CDR1 is MGHRA and CDR2 is YSYEKL. CDR3 length: 13 amino acids. With 3 bases removed from V and 4 bases from J, the gap between germline ends came to 9 bases. The CDR3 DNA follows: TGCGCCAGCAGCCAGCTACCAGGAGAGACCCAGTACTTC. Its protein product is CASSQLPGETQYF.

The rearrangement uses TRBV9 and TRBJ1-6; D might be TRBD1 (5 bases). CDR3 size: 14 residues. With 0 bases removed from V and 7 bases from J, the gap between germline ends came to 8 bases. Germline lookup yields CDR1 SGDLS and CDR2 YYNGEE. The CDR3 DNA is TGTGCCAGCAGCGTAGGACAGACCAATTCACCCCTCCACTTT. Amino acids: CASSVGQTNSPLHF.

V gene TRBV2 combines with J gene TRBJ2-3; 11 nucleotides agree with TRBD2. This CDR3 is 17 amino acids long. V lost 6 bases to trimming and J lost 0 bases; unmatched junction nucleotides: 8. Germline CDR1 reads SNHLY; CDR2 reads FYNNEI. The CDR3 spells CASRRASGGPSTDTQYF. The CDR3 nucleotides are TGTGCCAGCAGGCGGGCTAGCGGGGGGCCTAGCACAGATACGCAGTATTTT.

CDR3 coding DNA: TGTGCCAGCAGTCCAACCGGGACAGGACTCACCGGGGAGCTGTTTTTT. Translation: CASSPTGTGLTGELFF. V gene TRBV27 combines with J gene TRBJ2-2; TRBD1 agrees at 8 bases. Germline V CDR1 and CDR2: MNHEY, SMNVEV (reference sequence). The trim removed 5 bases at V and 4 bases at J, leaving 9 bases unmatched. CDR3 length equals 16 residues.

The rearrangement uses TRBV14 and TRBJ2-7, with D tentatively TRBD1 (6 bases). Germline V gene lookup returns CDR1 SGHDN and CDR2 FVKESK. Trimming shortened V by 2 bases and J by 3 bases, and 14 bases separated the two germline ends. The CDR3 length is 15 residues. CDR3 protein: CASSQTTGFGYEQYF. The CDR3 DNA reads TGTGCCAGCAGCCAAACCACAGGGTTCGGCTACGAGCAGTACTTC.

This chain links TRBV14 with TRBJ2-1, with 10 bases that match TRBD2. Germline CDR1 SGHDN, CDR2 FVKESK. J was trimmed by 0 bases and V by 3 bases; bases with no gene match: 5. The CDR3 is made up of 17 amino acids. The CDR3 sequence: CASSHATSGFSYNEQFF. The CDR3 region has the DNA TGTGCCAGCAGCCACGCGACTAGCGGGTTCTCCTACAATGAGCAGTTCTTC. Complete variable domain (other parts from reference TRBV14 and TRBJ2-1): EAGVTQFPSHSVIEKGQTVTLRCDPISGHDNLYWYRRVMGKEIKFLLHFVKESKQDESGMPNNRFLAERTGGTYSTLKVQPAELEDSGVYFCASSHATSGFSYNEQFFGPGTRLTVL.

J is TRBJ1-2 and V is TRBV4-3, with 8 bases matching TRBD1. There are 17 residues in the CDR3. Germline V gene data show CDR1 as LGHNA and CDR2 as YSLEER. V dropped 0 bases and J dropped 4; count of bases not matched to a gene: 10. CDR3 sequence reads: CASSQDSGTGSVYGYTF. The DNA of the CDR3 is TGCGCCAGCAGCCAAGACTCCGGGACAGGTTCTGTCTATGGCTACACCTTC.